This paragraph covers one T cell receptor beta chain sequence. This clonotype has more than one count but fewer than ten. No antigen is known for it. No per-base quality is available; no much larger clone lies one base away. Graves' hyperthyroidism was defined as stable when no progression to ophthalmopathy occurred over 18 months of follow-up. Hyperthyroidism patients were newly diagnosed, with disease duration under 2 months, and aged 18 to 65 years. Any patient with an uncontrolled infection, another autoimmune disease, pregnancy or lactation was excluded. Diagnoses were based on clinical symptoms, serum thyroxine and TRAb, thyroid ultrasound and orbital computed tomography. Ficoll-Paque density gradient centrifugation was used to isolate PBMCs from about 9 ml of fresh peripheral blood. Total RNA was extracted using Trizol reagent, and RNA quality was assessed on an Agilent 2100 Bioanalyzer. The record originates from a study of T cells in Graves' hyperthyroidism and ophthalmopathy (dated 2019 in TCRdb). As for the study more broadly: Peripheral blood samples were taken at initial diagnosis, before any treatment was given. After sampling, hyperthyroidism patients received methimazole starting at 30 mg daily, and ophthalmopathy patients received high-dose intravenous methylprednisolone. In addition, the study compared T-cell repertoires in thyroid tissue and in blood from about six Graves' hyperthyroidism patients. The roughly 99 discovery patients were divided at random into training and test sets in a 7:3 ratio. The paper reports TCR Vbeta CDR3 sequencing of approximately 130 peripheral blood samples: 43 ophthalmopathy, fewer than 80 hyperthyroidism and 17 progressor patients. TCR V-J signatures able to tell the groups apart were searched for in a discovery cohort of 100 patients, of whom over 40 had Graves' ophthalmopathy and 55 to 65 had stable Graves' hyperthyroidism. Whether ophthalmopathy could be predicted prospectively was tested in an independent validation cohort made up of under 20 hyperthyroidism patients plus 17 patients who later progressed to ophthalmopathy. The paper as a whole reports these results and caveats: Sample size was not statistically predetermined, and investigators were not blinded to group allocation. Blood samples also contained most of the expanded thyroid clonotypes (frequency above 0.001), which suggests that blood repertoires may reflect thyroid immune responses. A 13 V-J signature model separated ophthalmopathy from stable hyperthyroidism, with 87.88% sensitivity and just under 84% specificity in cross-validation and 80%/75% in testing. In validation, progression to ophthalmopathy was predicted by the model with about 70% sensitivity and 72.22% specificity, a median of roughly 6.4 months before onset.

Measured from the cysteine to the phenylalanine, the CDR3 is 15 residues long. Solely the CDR3 DNA is kept, with 45 bases framed from the first base. The germline V gene sets CDR1 to SGHTA and CDR2 to FQGNSA. A distance of 12 bases separates the germline ends of V and J, which lose 2 bases and 4 bases respectively. TCR beta CDR3 regions were amplified from RNA transcripts. For the first round of RT-PCR on the TCR CDR3, the HTBI primer set was used together with the Qiagen OneStep RT-PCR kit. Libraries were constructed in a second round of multiplex PCR, after which size selection and purification were carried out. The libraries were sequenced on an Illumina HiSeq2000 using paired-end 100 bp reads. The paper's data handling went like this. SOAPnuke was used to process the raw data, with reads discarded if the reads contained adapters or uncalled bases, had a mean Phred below 15, or lacked an exact constant-primer or identifier match. COPE v1.2.5 was used to merge high-quality paired reads, and clonotypes were defined as unique nucleotide sequences. MiTCR v1.1 was used to align the clonotypes against IMGT TRBV, TRBD and TRBJ reference segments. The analysis was restricted to V-J combinations with a frequency above 0.0001, which together covered 99% to 99.2% of the repertoires. A TCS score was defined as the ratio between F50 (clonal expansion) and ExV (chaos), using BLOSUM62-based TCRdist between CDR3 peptides within each V-J. Welch's t-statistics and random forest reduced 450 to 600 V-J features to 10 to 15, which were used in a naive Bayes classifier (R e1071). The public reads were reprocessed in TCRdb via fastp at Q25 and MiXCR, keeping in-frame beta chains. Identical CDR3 protein sequences are pooled into one entry, listed with their most common genes and DNA. The authors' filters were not applied to this entry. In all, the sample holds roughly 630,000 distinct CDR3 sequences, and around 14% of those were seen once. Together, the top ten hold around 7.3% of the sample.

The sequence came from a woman aged 30 to 39 with Graves' hyperthyroidism. Sequencing input: blood. The sequence joins TRBV7-2 to TRBJ1-5; TRBD1 is perhaps the D gene, given 5 matching bases. The DNA sequence is as follows: TGTGCCAGCAGCTTAACAGGAGCGGCGAATCAGCCCCAGCATTTT. Its protein is CASSLTGAANQPQHF.